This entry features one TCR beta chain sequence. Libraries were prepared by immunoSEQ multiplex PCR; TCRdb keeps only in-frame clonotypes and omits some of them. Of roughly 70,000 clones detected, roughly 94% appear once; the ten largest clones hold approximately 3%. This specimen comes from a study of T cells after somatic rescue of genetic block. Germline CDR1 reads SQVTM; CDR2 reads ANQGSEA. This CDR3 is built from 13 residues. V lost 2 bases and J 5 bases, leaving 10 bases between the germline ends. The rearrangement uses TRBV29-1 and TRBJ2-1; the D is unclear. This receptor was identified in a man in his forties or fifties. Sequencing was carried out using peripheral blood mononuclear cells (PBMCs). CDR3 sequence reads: CSVESWTNNEQFF. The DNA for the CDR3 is TGCAGCGTTGAATCTTGGACCAACAATGAGCAGTTCTTC.